These 19 T cell receptor beta chains share one sample of origin, sequenced in a study of cytomegalovirus exposure and HLA in healthy donors (TCRdb year 2017). The method behind the library was the immunoSEQ multiplex PCR assay. The multiplex PCR relied on a mix of 60 forward primers for TCR Vbeta segments and 13 reverse primers for TCR Jbeta segments. In its TCRdb copy, this immuneACCESS table keeps in-frame sequences only and misses some clones. Where compared with another copy, unresolved V genes explain less than half of these, and the others have no known cause. The sample table shows approximately 180,000 clones, and around 75% are seen once. The ten largest account for 1.5% to 2% of the sample. Sequencing input: PBMCs. The receptors here all came from a woman aged 25 to 39 in good health and CMV-seronegative.

This clone was counted a few times. This chain uses TRBV5-1 with TRBJ1-1, with 11 bases lining up with TRBD1. Per germline, CDR1 SGHRS and CDR2 YFSETQ. The CDR3 loop spans 16 amino acids. The trim removed 2 bases at V and 4 bases at J, leaving 7 bases unmatched. The DNA for the CDR3 is TGCGCCAGCAGCTTTCGGGACAGGGGGTATCTCACTGAAGCTTTCTTT. It codes for CASSFRDRGYLTEAFF. The complete variable domain, with remaining parts taken from reference TRBV5-1 and TRBJ1-1, reads KAGVTQTPRYLIKTRGQQVTLSCSPISGHRSVSWYQQTPGQGLQFLFEYFSETQRNKGNFPGRFSGRQFSNSRSEMNVSTLELGDSALYLCASSFRDRGYLTEAFFGQGTRLTVV.

The V call is TRBV6-5, the J call TRBJ2-3, with 7 bases aligning to TRBD1. V lost 6 bases, J lost 3 bases, and 6 bases stayed unmatched. CDR3 length equals 14 residues. Looked up from germline, CDR1 is MNHEY and CDR2 is SVGAGI. As DNA, the CDR3 is TGTGCCAGCAGCCCCAGGGGGAGTACAGATACGCAGTATTTT. Its translation: CASSPRGSTDTQYF.

This chain joins TRBV19 and TRBJ1-5; unclear D gene. Germline loops: CDR1 LNHDA, CDR2 SQIVND (reference sequence). Between the trimmed V and J ends, which lost 3 bases and 7 bases, there was a span of 16 bases. This CDR3 comprises 15 residues. CDR3 DNA: TGTGCCAGTAGTATGGGCCACGGGGTACGACAGCCCCAGCATTTT. Its protein is CASSMGHGVRQPQHF.

The chain is built from TRBV19 and TRBJ2-2, with 10 bases lining up with TRBD2. CDR1 and CDR2 (germline): LNHDA, SQIVND (reference sequence). V shed 3 bases and J 3 bases; nucleotides not matched to a gene: 7. The CDR3 runs to 17 residues. The CDR3 reads CASSMSSGSFYTGELFF. The DNA of the CDR3 is TGTGCCAGTAGTATGTCTAGCGGGAGTTTTTACACCGGGGAGCTGTTTTTT.

Notes on this clone: Mismatch with germline at one junction end may stem from a read error. V and J are TRBV7-7 and TRBJ2-5, with TRBD1 identical over 8 bases. The CDR3 is 11 residues long. Germline assignment: CDR1 SSHAT and CDR2 FNYEAQ (reference sequence). CDR3 sequence reads: CASSSGQGLNF. In DNA form, the CDR3 reads TGTGCTAGCAGCTCCGGACAGGGTTTGAACTTC.

This clone came up a few times. V and J are TRBV19 and TRBJ1-3, with a possible D match to TRBD1 (6 bases). Between the trimmed V and J ends, which lost 7 bases and 2 bases, there was a span of 12 bases. Per germline, CDR1 LNHDA and CDR2 SQIVND (reference sequence). This CDR3 has 14 amino acids. The CDR3 reads CASTPAGAGNTIYF. The DNA of the CDR3 is TGTGCCAGTACCCCGGCAGGGGCTGGAAACACCATATATTTT.

The rearrangement uses TRBV4-1 and TRBJ2-3; TRBD1 aligns across 8 bases. With 3 bases clipped from V and 0 bases from J, the junction kept 8 bases outside the gene matches. The germline V gene encodes CDR1 MGHRA and CDR2 YSYEKL. The CDR3 loop spans 17 amino acids. The CDR3 DNA follows: TGCGCCAGCAGCCATCGACAGGGGACGACTAGCACAGATACGCAGTATTTT. Protein product: CASSHRQGTTSTDTQYF.

J is TRBJ2-7 and V is TRBV4-3, with D possibly TRBD1 on 6 matching bases. The V gene's germline CDR1 is LGHNA and CDR2 YSLEER. V was clipped by 0 bases and J by 4 bases, with 13 bases between them. The CDR3 length is 15 residues. CDR3 region: CASSQDTQGPYEQYF. The CDR3 DNA reads as TGCGCCAGCAGCCAAGATACCCAGGGGCCTTACGAGCAGTACTTC.

This chain joins TRBV7-8 and TRBJ1-1; D unclear. From germline, CDR1 is SGHVS and CDR2 FQNEAQ. The CDR3 covers 14 residues. V gave up 2 bases and J gave up 5 bases, with 12 bases separating them. For the CDR3, the DNA is TGTGCCAGCAGCTTAAGGTCGGGGTCAACTGAAGCTTTCTTT. It translates to CASSLRSGSTEAFF.

The rearrangement uses TRBV4-2 and TRBJ2-5, with D maybe TRBD2 (6 bases). Trimming cost V 5 bases and J 2 bases, with 12 bases left between them. The CDR3 contains 14 residues. From germline, CDR1 is LGHNA and CDR2 YNFKEQ. The CDR3 region has the DNA TGTGCCAGCAGCTCCCTAGCGCGACAAGAGACCCAGTACTTC. Translated, it gives CASSSLARQETQYF.

Comment on this clone: Other DNA sequences of this sample code for an identical CDR3. The chain has TRBV4-2 and TRBJ2-4; 8 bases match TRBD2. Germline CDR1 LGHNA, CDR2 YNFKEQ. The V and J ends lost 0 bases and 1 base, in that order; junction bases with no gene match: 5. The CDR3 is 17 amino acids. The CDR3 region is CASSQDSGGKAKNIQYF. DNA of the CDR3: TGTGCCAGCAGCCAAGATTCGGGGGGGAAGGCCAAAAACATTCAGTACTTC.

V and J are TRBV27 and TRBJ1-2; TRBD1 matches at 10 bases. J lost 2 bases, V lost 2 bases, and 2 bases had no gene match. There are 15 residues in the CDR3. CDR1 MNHEY and CDR2 SMNVEV come from the germline V gene (reference sequence). The DNA for the CDR3 is TGTGCCAGCAGTTTAAGACAGGGGGCCAACTATGGCTACACCTTC. Translating it yields CASSLRQGANYGYTF.

The chain uses TRBV19 and TRBJ1-1; 7 bases are a match to TRBD1. With 5 bases clipped from V and 1 base from J, the junction kept 4 bases outside the gene matches. From germline, CDR1 is LNHDA and CDR2 SQIVND (reference sequence). The CDR3 length is 14 residues. In DNA, the CDR3 is TGTGCCAGTAGTGCCGGGACAGCGAACACTGAAGCTTTCTTT. Protein: CASSAGTANTEAFF.

The chain combines TRBV2 with TRBJ2-3; the match to TRBD2 covers 7 bases. The V gene end was trimmed by 2 bases and the J gene end by 5 bases; junction bases not matched to a gene: 13. This CDR3 region has 17 residues. The V gene's germline CDR1 is SNHLY and CDR2 FYNNEI. The CDR3 protein is CASSERKLAVQKDTQYF. CDR3 bases: TGTGCCAGCAGTGAAAGGAAGCTAGCGGTTCAAAAAGATACGCAGTATTTT.

The chain employs TRBV7-6 and TRBJ1-1; 8 bases are a match to TRBD1. CDR3 length: 18 residues. V trimming: 5 bases; J trimming: 3 bases; junction bases outside the gene matches: 17. The germline V gene has CDR1 SGHVS and CDR2 FNYEAQ. This CDR3 is CASSVDVQGANGYTEAFF. For the CDR3, the DNA is TGTGCCAGCAGCGTAGATGTTCAGGGGGCAAACGGGTACACTGAAGCTTTCTTT.

The chain is built from TRBV6-4 and TRBJ2-7; 9 bases are a match to TRBD2. In germline, CDR1 is MRHNA, CDR2 SNTAGT. The CDR3 totals 15 residues. V was pared by 5 bases and J by 2 bases, with 7 bases of the junction left unmatched. The CDR3 sequence is CASSLGAGGTYEQYF. The CDR3 nucleotides are TGTGCCAGCAGTCTTGGTGCGGGAGGGACCTACGAGCAGTACTTC.

The chain combines TRBV5-4 with TRBJ1-6; D might be TRBD1 (5 bases). Germline loops: CDR1 SGHNT, CDR2 YYREEE (reference sequence). V gave up 4 bases and J gave up 7 bases, with 15 bases separating them. The CDR3 sequence is 15 residues long. The CDR3 spells CASSSPGMENSPLHF. DNA for the CDR3: TGTGCCAGCAGCAGTCCAGGGATGGAGAATTCACCCCTCCACTTT.

This clone was detected only once. The chain joins TRBV7-9 to TRBJ1-2; 7 bases fit TRBD1. This CDR3 is 16 amino acids long. Trimming at V came to 5 bases and at J to 4 bases, leaving 13 bases not matched to a gene. The germline V gene has CDR1 SEHNR and CDR2 FQNEAQ (reference sequence). CDR3 residues: CASSMGQWEDVYGYTF. DNA for the CDR3: TGTGCCAGCAGCATGGGACAGTGGGAGGATGTCTATGGCTACACCTTC.

V is TRBV6-5 and J is TRBJ1-2; D might be TRBD1 (6 bases). This CDR3 contains 15 residues. Germline CDR1 reads MNHEY; CDR2 reads SVGAGI. Trimming left V 8 bases short and J 2 bases short, with 18 bases between. CDR3 loop: CASSPPGRGNYGYTF. The CDR3 region has the DNA TGTGCCAGCTCCCCCCCGGGTAGGGGGAACTATGGCTACACCTTC.